This T cell receptor beta chain originates from a study of sequential checkpoint blockade in melanoma. The germline gives CDR1 SGHRS, CDR2 YFSETQ. There are 16 residues in the CDR3. With 0 bases clipped from V and 0 bases from J, the junction kept 3 bases outside the gene matches. Treatment described: randomized to nivolumab then ipilimumab (arm A) or the reverse (arm B). The method was immunoSEQ multiplex PCR; TCRdb's version includes in-frame clones alone and lacks a portion of them. This table has around 4,300 clones, approximately 21% appearing once. This specimen consisted of tumor tissue (inferred from file names), obtained from a patient given nivolumab and ipilimumab in sequence. This receptor was taken from a human donor with melanoma. V usage is TRBV5-1 and J usage is TRBJ2-3; the match to TRBD2 covers 8 bases. The CDR3 is CASSLDLAGSTDTQYF. The CDR3, as DNA: TGCGCCAGCAGCTTGGATTTAGCGGGGAGCACAGATACGCAGTATTTT.